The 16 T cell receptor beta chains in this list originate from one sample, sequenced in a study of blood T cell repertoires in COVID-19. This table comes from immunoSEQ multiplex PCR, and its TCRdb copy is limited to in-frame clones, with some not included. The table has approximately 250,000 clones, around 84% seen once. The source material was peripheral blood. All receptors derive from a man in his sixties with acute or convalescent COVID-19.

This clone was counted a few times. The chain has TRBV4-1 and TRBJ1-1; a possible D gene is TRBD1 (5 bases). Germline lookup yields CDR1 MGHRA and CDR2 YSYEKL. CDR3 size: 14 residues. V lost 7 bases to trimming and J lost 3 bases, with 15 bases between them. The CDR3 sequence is CASTSSQGYTEAFF. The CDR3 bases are TGCGCCAGCACTTCAAGTCAGGGTTACACTGAAGCTTTCTTT.

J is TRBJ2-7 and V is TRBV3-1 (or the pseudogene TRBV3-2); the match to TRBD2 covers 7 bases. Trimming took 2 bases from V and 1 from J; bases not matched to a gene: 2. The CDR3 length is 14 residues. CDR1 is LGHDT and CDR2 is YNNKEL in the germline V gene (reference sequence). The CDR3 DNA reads TGTGCCAGCAGCCAACCGGGACTATCCTACGAGCAGTACTTC. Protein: CASSQPGLSYEQYF.

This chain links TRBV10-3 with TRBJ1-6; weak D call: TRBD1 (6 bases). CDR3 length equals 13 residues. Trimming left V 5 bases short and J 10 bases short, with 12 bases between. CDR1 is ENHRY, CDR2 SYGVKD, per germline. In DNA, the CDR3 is TGTGCCATCAGTACAGGGCTGGGATCACCCCTCCACTTT. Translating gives CAISTGLGSPLHF.

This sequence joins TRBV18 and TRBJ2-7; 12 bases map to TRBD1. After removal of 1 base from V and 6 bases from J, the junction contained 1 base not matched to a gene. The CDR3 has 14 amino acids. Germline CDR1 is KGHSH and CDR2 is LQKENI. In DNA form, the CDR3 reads TGTGCCAGCTCACCACGGGACAGGGGGCTCGAGCAGTACTTC. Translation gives CASSPRDRGLEQYF.

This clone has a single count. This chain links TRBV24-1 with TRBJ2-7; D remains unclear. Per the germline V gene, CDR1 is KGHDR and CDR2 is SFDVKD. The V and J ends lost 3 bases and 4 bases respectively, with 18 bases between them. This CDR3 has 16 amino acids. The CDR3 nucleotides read TGTGCCACCAGTGATCCGGCTAGATTTGTTACTTACGAGCAGTACTTC. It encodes CATSDPARFVTYEQYF.

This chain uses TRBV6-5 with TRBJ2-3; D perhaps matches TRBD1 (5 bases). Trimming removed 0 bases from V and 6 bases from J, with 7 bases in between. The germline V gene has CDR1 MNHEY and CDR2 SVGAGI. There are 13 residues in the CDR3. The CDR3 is CASSYSQGDTQYF. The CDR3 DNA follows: TGTGCCAGCAGTTACTCGCAGGGCGATACGCAGTATTTT.

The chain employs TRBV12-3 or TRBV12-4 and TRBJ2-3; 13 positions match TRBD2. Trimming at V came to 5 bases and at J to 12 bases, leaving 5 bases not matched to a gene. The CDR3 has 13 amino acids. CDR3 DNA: TGTGCCAGCAGTCTCAGACTAGCGGGGGGCCAGTATTTT. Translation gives CASSLRLAGGQYF.

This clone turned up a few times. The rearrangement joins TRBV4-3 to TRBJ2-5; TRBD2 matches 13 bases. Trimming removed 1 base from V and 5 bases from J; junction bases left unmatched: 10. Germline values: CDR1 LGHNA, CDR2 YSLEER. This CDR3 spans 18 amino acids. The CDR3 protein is CASSQVTSGRAWMETQYF. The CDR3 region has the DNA TGCGCCAGCAGCCAAGTAACTAGCGGGAGGGCCTGGATGGAGACCCAGTACTTC.

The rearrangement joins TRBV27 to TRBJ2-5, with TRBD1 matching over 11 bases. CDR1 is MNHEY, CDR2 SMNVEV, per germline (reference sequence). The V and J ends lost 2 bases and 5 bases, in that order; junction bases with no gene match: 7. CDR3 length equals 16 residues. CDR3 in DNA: TGTGCCAGCAGTTTAAGGGGACAGGGGGTTAGGGAGACCCAGTACTTC. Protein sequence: CASSLRGQGVRETQYF.

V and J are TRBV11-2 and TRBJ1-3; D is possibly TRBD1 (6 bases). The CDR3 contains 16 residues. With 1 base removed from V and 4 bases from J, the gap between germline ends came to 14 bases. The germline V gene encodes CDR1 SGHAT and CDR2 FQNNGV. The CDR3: CASSLVVRGTGNTIYF. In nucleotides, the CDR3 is TGTGCCAGCAGCTTAGTTGTCAGGGGTACCGGAAACACCATATATTTT.

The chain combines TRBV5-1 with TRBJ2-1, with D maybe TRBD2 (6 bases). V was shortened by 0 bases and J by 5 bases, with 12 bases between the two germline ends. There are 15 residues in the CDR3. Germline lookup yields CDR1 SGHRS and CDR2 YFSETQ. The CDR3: CASSLDPGENNEQFF. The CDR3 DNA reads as TGCGCCAGCAGCTTGGACCCGGGAGAAAACAATGAGCAGTTCTTC.

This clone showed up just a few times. This CDR3 reads CAWSVRSGYTNEKLFF. CDR3 coding DNA: TGTGCCTGGAGTGTACGGTCAGGGTATACTAATGAAAAACTGTTTTTT. The chain carries TRBV30 and TRBJ1-4, with D possibly TRBD1 on 5 matching bases. CDR1 GTSNPN and CDR2 SVGIG come from the germline V gene (reference sequence). This CDR3 has 16 residues. V was cut by 0 bases and J by 2 bases, with 13 bases left in between.

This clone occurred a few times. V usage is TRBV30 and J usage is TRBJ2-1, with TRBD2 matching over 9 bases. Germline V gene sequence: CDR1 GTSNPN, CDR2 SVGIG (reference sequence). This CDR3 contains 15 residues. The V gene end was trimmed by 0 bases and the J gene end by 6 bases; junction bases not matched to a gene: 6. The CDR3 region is CAWSVRAGGRNEQFF. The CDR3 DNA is TGTGCCTGGAGTGTACGGGCGGGGGGGCGCAATGAGCAGTTCTTC.

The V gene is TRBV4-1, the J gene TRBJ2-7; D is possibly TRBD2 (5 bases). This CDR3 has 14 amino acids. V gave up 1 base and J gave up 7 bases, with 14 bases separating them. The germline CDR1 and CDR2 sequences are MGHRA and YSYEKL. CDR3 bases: TGCGCCAGCAGCCAAGGTGGAGGTTCCTGGGAGCAGTACTTC. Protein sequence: CASSQGGGSWEQYF.

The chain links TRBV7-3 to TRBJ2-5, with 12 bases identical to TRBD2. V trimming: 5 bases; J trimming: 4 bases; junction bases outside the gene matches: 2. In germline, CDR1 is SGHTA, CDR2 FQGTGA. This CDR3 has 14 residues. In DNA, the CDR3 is TGTGCCAGCAGCAGGACTAGCGGGACAGAGACCCAGTACTTC. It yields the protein CASSRTSGTETQYF.

The CDR3 DNA sequence: TGTGCCAGCAGTTTTTCCTCACCGGGACACCTGATTTACAATGAGCAGTTCTTC. Translation gives CASSFSSPGHLIYNEQFF. This chain uses TRBV7-6 with TRBJ2-1; weak D call: TRBD1 (6 bases). V shed 6 bases and J shed 4 bases, with 25 bases lying between them. This CDR3 region has 18 residues. Per germline, CDR1 SGHVS and CDR2 FNYEAQ.